This TCR beta chain was recorded in a study of post-analysis software for immune sequencing data. Carried by the TCR beta cDNA libraries were unique molecular identifiers. TCRdb analysed the PCR reads with MiXCR anew, one entry per CDR3 protein. This sample carries hundreds of thousands of distinct CDR3 sequences, less than 35% of them seen once, and the ten largest clones take around 0.6%. This clonotype was counted a few times. The specimen sequenced was blood. The sequence was obtained from a girl aged 10 to 17 with multiple sclerosis.

The CDR3 bases are TGTGCCAGCTCACCCTCCAGGACAGGCAACTATGGCTACACCTTC. Amino acids: CASSPSRTGNYGYTF. V gene TRBV18 combines with J gene TRBJ1-2, with 7 bases aligning to TRBD1. The CDR3 runs 15 residues. The germline gives CDR1 KGHSH, CDR2 LQKENI. Losses at the gene ends were 3 bases for V and 2 bases for J; bases not matched to a gene: 6.